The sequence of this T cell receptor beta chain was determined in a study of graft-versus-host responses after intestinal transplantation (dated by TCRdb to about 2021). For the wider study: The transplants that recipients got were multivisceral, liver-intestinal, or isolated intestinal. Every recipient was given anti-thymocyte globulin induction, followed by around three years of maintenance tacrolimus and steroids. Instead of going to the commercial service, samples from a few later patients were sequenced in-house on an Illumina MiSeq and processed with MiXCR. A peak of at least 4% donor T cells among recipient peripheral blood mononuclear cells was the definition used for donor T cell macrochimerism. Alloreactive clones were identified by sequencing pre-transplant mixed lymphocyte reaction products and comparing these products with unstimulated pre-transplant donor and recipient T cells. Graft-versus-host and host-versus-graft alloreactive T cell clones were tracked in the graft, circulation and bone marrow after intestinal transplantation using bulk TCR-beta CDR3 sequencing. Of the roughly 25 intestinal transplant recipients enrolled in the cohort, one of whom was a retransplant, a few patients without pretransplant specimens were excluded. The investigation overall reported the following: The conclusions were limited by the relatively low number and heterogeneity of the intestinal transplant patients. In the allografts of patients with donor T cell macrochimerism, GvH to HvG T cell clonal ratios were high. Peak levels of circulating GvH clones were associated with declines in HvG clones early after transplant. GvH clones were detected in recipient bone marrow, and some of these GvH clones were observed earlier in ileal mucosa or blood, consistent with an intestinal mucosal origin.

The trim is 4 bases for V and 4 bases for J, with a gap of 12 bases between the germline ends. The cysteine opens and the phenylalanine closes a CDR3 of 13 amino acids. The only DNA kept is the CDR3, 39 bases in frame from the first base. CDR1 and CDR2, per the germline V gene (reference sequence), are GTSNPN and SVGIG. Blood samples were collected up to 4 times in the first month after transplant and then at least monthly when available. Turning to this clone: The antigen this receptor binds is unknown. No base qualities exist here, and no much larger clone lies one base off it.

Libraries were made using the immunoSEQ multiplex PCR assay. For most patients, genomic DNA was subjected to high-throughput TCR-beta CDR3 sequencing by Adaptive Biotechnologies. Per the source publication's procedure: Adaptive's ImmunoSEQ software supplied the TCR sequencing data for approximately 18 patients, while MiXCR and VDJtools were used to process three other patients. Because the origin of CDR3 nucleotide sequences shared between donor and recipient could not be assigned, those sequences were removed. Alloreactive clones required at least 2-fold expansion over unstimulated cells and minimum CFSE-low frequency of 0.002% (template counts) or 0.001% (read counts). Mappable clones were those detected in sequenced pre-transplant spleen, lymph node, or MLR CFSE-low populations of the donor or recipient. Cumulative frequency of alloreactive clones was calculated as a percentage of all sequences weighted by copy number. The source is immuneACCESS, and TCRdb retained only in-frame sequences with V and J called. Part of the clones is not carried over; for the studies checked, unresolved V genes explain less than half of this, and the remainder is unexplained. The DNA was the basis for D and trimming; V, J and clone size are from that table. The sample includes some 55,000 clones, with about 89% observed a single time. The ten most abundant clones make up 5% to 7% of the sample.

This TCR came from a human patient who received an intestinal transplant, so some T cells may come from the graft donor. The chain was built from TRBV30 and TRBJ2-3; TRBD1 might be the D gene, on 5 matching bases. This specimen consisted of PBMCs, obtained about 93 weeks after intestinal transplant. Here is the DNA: TGTGCCTGGAAGCAGGGTGGTTCAGATACGCAGTATTTT. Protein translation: CAWKQGGSDTQYF.